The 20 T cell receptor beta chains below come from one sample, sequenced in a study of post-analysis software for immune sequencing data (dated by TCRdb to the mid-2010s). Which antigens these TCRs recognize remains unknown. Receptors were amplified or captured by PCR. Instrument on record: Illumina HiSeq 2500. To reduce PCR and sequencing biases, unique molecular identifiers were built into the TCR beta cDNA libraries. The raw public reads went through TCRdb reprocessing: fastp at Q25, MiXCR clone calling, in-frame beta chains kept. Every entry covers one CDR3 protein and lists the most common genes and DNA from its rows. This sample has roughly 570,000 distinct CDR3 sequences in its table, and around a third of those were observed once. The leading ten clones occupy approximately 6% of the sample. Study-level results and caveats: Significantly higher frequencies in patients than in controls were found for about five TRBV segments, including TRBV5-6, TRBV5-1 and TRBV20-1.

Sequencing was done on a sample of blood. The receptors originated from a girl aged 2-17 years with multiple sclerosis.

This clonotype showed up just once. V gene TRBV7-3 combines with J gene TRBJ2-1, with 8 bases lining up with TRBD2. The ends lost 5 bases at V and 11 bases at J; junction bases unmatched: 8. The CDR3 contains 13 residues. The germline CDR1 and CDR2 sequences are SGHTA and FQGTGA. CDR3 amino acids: CASSPSGGAQQFF. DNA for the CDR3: TGTGCCAGCAGCCCCTCCGGGGGGGCACAGCAGTTCTTC.

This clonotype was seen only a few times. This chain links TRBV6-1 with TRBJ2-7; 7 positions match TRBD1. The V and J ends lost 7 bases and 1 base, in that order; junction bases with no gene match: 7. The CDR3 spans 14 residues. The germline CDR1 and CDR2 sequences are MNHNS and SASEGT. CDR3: CASTPGDRSYEQYF. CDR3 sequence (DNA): TGTGCCAGCACCCCAGGGGACAGATCCTACGAGCAGTACTTC.

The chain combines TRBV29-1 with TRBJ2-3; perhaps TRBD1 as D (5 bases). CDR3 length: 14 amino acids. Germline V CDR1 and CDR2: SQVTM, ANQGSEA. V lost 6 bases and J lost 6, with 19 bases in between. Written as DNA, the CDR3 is TGCAGCGTCTCGTCCAGGGCCTTCGGGGATACGCAGTATTTT. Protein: CSVSSRAFGDTQYF.

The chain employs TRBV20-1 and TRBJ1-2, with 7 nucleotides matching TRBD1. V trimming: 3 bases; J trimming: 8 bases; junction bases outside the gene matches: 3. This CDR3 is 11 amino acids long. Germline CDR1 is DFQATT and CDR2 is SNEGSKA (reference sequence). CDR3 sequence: CSARTGKGYTF. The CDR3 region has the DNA TGCAGTGCTAGGACAGGGAAGGGCTACACCTTC.

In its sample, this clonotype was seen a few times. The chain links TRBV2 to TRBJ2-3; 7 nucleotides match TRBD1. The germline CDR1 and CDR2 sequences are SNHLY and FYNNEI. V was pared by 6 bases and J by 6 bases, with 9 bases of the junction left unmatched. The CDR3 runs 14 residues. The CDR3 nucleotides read TGTGCCAGCAGACCTGACAGGGTATCGGATACGCAGTATTTT. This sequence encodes CASRPDRVSDTQYF. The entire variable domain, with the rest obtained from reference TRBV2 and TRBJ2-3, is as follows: EPEVTQTPSHQVTQMGQEVILRCVPISNHLYFYWYRQILGQKVEFLVSFYNNEISEKSEIFDDQFSVERPDGSNFTLKIRSTKLEDSAMYFCASRPDRVSDTQYFGPGTRLTVL.

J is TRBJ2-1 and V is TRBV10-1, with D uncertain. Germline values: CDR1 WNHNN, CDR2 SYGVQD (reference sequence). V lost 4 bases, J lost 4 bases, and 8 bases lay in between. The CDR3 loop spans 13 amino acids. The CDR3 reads CASSGIGYNEQFF. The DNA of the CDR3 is TGCGCCAGCAGTGGGATCGGATACAATGAGCAGTTCTTC.

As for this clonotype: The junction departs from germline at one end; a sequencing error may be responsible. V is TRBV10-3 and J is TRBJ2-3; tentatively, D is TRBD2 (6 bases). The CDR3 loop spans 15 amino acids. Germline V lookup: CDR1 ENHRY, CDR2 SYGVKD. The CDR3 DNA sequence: TGTGTCATCAGCCTTCCGGGACTTAGCACAGATACGCAGTATTTT. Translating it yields CVISLPGLSTDTQYF.

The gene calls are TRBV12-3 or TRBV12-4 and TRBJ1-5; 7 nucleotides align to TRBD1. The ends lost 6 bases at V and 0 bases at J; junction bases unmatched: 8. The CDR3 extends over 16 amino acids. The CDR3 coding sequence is TGTGCCAGCAGGGGGGACAGTCCCCATAGCAATCAGCCCCAGCATTTT. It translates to CASRGDSPHSNQPQHF.

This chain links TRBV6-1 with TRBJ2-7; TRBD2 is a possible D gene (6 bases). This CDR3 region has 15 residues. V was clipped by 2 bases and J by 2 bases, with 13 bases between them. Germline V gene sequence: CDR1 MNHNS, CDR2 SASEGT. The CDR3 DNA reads TGTGCCAGCAGTGAAAGGGCGACTAGGCCCTACGAGCAGTACTTC. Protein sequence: CASSERATRPYEQYF.

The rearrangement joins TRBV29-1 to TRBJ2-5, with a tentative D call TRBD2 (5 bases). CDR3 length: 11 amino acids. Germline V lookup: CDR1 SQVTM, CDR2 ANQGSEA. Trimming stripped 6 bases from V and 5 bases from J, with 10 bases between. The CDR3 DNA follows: TGCAGCGTATCTGAGGGTGAGACCCAGTACTTC. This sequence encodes CSVSEGETQYF.

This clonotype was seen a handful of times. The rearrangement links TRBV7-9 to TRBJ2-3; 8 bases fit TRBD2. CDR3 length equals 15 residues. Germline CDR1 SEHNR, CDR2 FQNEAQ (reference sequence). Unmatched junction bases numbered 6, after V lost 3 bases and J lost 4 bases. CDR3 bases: TGTGCCAGCAGCTTTGGCGGACTAGCTGCAGATACGCAGTATTTT. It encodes CASSFGGLAADTQYF.

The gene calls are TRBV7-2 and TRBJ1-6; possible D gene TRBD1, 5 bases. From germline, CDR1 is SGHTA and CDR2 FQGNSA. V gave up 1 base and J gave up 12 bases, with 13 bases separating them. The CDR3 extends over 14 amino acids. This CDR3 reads CASSLGKGWRPLHF. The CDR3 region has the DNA TGTGCCAGCAGCTTAGGGAAGGGGTGGAGACCCCTCCACTTT.

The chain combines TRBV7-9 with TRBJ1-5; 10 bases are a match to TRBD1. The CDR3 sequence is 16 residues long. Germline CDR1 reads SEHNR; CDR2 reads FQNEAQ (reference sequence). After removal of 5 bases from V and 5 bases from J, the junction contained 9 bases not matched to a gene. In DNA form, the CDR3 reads TGTGCCAGCAGCCCCACCGGGACAGGGGACTATCAGCCCCAGCATTTT. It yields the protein CASSPTGTGDYQPQHF.

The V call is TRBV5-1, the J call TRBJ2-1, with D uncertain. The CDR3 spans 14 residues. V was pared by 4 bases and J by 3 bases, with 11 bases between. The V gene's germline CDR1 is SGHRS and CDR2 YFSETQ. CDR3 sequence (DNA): TGCGCCAGCAGCCCGCGCCAGAGCTACAATGAGCAGTTCTTC. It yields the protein CASSPRQSYNEQFF.

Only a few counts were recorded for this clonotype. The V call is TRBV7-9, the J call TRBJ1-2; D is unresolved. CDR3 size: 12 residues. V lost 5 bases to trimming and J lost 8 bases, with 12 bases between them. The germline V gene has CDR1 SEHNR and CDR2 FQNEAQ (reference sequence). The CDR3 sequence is CASSPTLWGYTF. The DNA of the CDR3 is TGTGCCAGCAGCCCGACTTTGTGGGGCTACACCTTC.

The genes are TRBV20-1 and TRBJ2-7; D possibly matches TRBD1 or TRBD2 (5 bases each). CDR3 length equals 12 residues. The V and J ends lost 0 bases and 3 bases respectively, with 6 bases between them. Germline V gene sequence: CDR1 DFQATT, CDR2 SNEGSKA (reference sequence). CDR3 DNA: TGCAGTGCTAGAGAGGGGGTCTACGAGCAGTACTTC. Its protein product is CSAREGVYEQYF.

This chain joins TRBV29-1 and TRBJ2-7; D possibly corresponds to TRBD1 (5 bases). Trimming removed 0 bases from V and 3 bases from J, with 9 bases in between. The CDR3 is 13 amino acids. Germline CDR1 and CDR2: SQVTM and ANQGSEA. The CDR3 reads CSVEEDRDYEQYF. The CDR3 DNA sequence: TGCAGCGTTGAAGAAGACAGAGACTACGAGCAGTACTTC.

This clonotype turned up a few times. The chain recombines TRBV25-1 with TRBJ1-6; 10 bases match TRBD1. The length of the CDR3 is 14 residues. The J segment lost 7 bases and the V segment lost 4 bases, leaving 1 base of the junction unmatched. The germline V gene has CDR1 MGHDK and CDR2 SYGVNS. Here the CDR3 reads CASSGTGGNSPLHF. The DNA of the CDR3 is TGTGCCAGCAGTGGGACAGGGGGGAATTCACCCCTCCACTTT.

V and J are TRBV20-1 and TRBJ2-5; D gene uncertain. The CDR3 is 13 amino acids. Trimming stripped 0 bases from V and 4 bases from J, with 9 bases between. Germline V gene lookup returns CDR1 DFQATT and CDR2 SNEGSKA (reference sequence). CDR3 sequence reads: CSARERLTETQYF. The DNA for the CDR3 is TGCAGTGCTAGAGAGAGATTGACAGAGACCCAGTACTTC.

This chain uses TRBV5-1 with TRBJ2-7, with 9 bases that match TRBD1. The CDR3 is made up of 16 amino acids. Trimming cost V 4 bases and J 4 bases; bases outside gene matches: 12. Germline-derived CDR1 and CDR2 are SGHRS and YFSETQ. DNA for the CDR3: TGCGCCAGCAGCGCGATACCGGGACAGGGTAATTACGAGCAGTACTTC. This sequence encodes CASSAIPGQGNYEQYF.